This is a list of T cell receptor beta chains from one sample in a study of blood T cell repertoires in COVID-19. Method: immunoSEQ multiplex PCR; TCRdb's copy keeps in-frame clones and lacks some. Here the sample spans roughly 200,000 clones, approximately 89% being singletons. Sequencing was done on a sample of PBMCs or T cells enriched from blood (not recorded which). Receptor source: a woman aged 30 to 39 with acute COVID-19. Each CDR3 is given with its conserved first and last residue. A D gene is named only where the DNA matches it firmly. The size of a clone is reported for some rows only, either as once, few or many, or as a class for expanded clones.

j_call	d_call	clone_size	v_call	cdr3_aa	cdr3_nt
TRBJ1-1	TRBD1	.	TRBV11-2	CASSQLTGQNTEAFF	TGTGCCAGCAGCCAACTGACAGGGCAGAACACTGAAGCTTTCTTT
TRBJ2-7	.	.	TRBV13	CASSLLTGSDEQYF	TGTGCCAGCAGCTTGTTGACAGGCTCGGACGAGCAGTACTTC
TRBJ1-3	.	.	TRBV2	CASSLNLGGAGNTIYF	TGTGCCAGCAGTCTTAATCTAGGAGGGGCTGGAAACACCATATATTTT
TRBJ1-6	.	.	TRBV15	CATSREGREDSPLHF	TGTGCCACCAGCAGAGAGGGCAGGGAAGATTCACCCCTCCACTTT
TRBJ2-1	TRBD1	.	TRBV2	CATGQGPNNEQFF	TGTGCCACAGGACAGGGCCCTAACAATGAGCAGTTCTTC
TRBJ1-6	TRBD1	.	TRBV5-1	CASSLGRGNSPLHF	TGCGCCAGCAGCTTGGGCAGGGGGAATTCACCCCTCCACTTT
TRBJ1-2	TRBD1	.	TRBV5-6	CASSSIRPGQGLNYGYTF	TGTGCCAGCAGCTCCATCAGGCCGGGACAGGGGCTTAACTATGGCTACACCTTC
TRBJ1-2	.	once	TRBV3-1/TRBV3-2	CASTPGDLQYTNYGYTF	TGTGCCAGCACCCCAGGGGACCTACAGTATACTAACTATGGCTACACCTTC
TRBJ1-2	.	.	TRBV15	CATSRDRVQDYGYTF	TGTGCCACCAGCAGAGATCGGGTACAGGACTATGGCTACACCTTC
TRBJ1-2	TRBD1	.	TRBV4-1	CASSQDGTEYGYTF	TGCGCCAGCAGCCAAGATGGGACAGAGTATGGCTACACCTTC
TRBJ2-1	TRBD2	.	TRBV5-1	CASSFRLLVGGGYNEQFF	TGCGCCAGCAGCTTCCGACTCTTGGTTGGCGGGGGGTACAATGAGCAGTTCTTC
TRBJ1-1	.	.	TRBV3-1/TRBV3-2	CASSQEVSQGAFF	TGTGCCAGCAGCCAAGAAGTCTCCCAGGGAGCTTTCTTT
TRBJ1-6	.	.	TRBV7-8	CASSLGGQTYNSPLHF	TGTGCCAGCAGCTTAGGCGGACAGACCTATAATTCACCCCTCCACTTT
TRBJ2-2	.	.	TRBV5-4	CASSLGRPDTGELFF	TGTGCCAGCAGCTTGGGCAGGCCAGACACCGGGGAGCTGTTTTTT
TRBJ2-3	.	once	TRBV25-1	CASSEYSRYTDTQYF	TGTGCCAGCAGTGAATACTCTAGATACACAGATACGCAGTATTTT
TRBJ1-4	TRBD1	.	TRBV7-9	CASSSPKGGQGAREKLFF	TGTGCCAGCAGCTCCCCAAAGGGGGGACAGGGAGCACGAGAAAAACTGTTTTTT
TRBJ2-1	TRBD2	.	TRBV5-1	CASSFRVEAGTYNEQFF	TGCGCCAGCAGCTTTCGCGTCGAAGCGGGGACCTACAATGAGCAGTTCTTC
TRBJ2-2	.	.	TRBV29-1	CSIGRVNTGELFF	TGCAGCATCGGCAGGGTCAACACCGGGGAGCTGTTTTTT
TRBJ2-5	TRBD1	.	TRBV5-1	CASSDDRGGETQYF	TGCGCCAGCAGCGACGACAGGGGTGGCGAGACCCAGTACTTC
TRBJ2-3	.	once	TRBV7-2	CASSSRGVLDTQYF	TGTGCCAGCAGCTCCAGGGGAGTGTTAGATACGCAGTATTTT
TRBJ1-1	TRBD1	.	TRBV7-9	CASSTGTGVLWDTEAFF	TGTGCCAGCTCTACCGGGACAGGGGTTTTGTGGGACACTGAAGCTTTCTTT
TRBJ2-7	TRBD1	once	TRBV5-1	CASSGGTGEYEQYF	TGCGCCAGCAGCGGGGGGACAGGGGAATACGAGCAGTACTTC
TRBJ1-2	.	.	TRBV6-1	CASSEQGPGGYTF	TGTGCCAGCAGTGAACAGGGGCCGGGTGGCTACACCTTC
TRBJ1-4	.	.	TRBV4-1	CASSQARDRRNEKLFF	TGCGCCAGCAGCCAAGCGCGAGACAGGAGGAATGAAAAACTGTTTTTT
TRBJ1-5	TRBD1	.	TRBV7-9	CASSQTGGGDQPQHF	TGTGCCAGCAGCCAGACGGGAGGGGGCGATCAGCCCCAGCATTTT
TRBJ2-7	TRBD2	.	TRBV5-1	CASSLWTAPGLAGFSYEQYF	TGCGCCAGCAGCTTATGGACGGCGCCGGGACTAGCGGGGTTCTCCTACGAGCAGTACTTC
TRBJ1-1	.	once	TRBV11-3	CASSLAMNTEAFF	TGTGCCAGCAGCTTAGCTATGAACACTGAAGCTTTCTTT
TRBJ2-3	.	.	TRBV30	CAWSVRGSTDTQYF	TGTGCCTGGAGTGTAAGGGGAAGCACAGATACGCAGTATTTT
TRBJ1-1	.	.	TRBV28	CASSLHAGQGRTEAFF	TGTGCCAGCAGTTTACACGCCGGGCAGGGCCGTACTGAAGCTTTCTTT
TRBJ1-2	.	.	TRBV25-1	CASSETAGGYTF	TGTGCCAGCAGTGAAACTGCGGGTGGCTACACCTTC
TRBJ2-7	TRBD2	.	TRBV5-1	CASSLGLAGAYEQYF	TGCGCCAGCAGCTTGGGACTAGCGGGGGCCTACGAGCAGTACTTC
TRBJ1-2	TRBD1	.	TRBV28	CASSLPLGTGGRYGYTF	TGTGCCAGCAGTCTCCCTTTGGGTACAGGGGGGCGGTATGGCTACACCTTC
TRBJ1-3	TRBD1	.	TRBV2	CASSSGTGPVRSGNTIYF	TGTGCCAGCAGCTCCGGGACAGGTCCGGTTCGCTCTGGAAACACCATATATTTT
TRBJ1-4	TRBD1	.	TRBV6-5	CASSKYDRDAEKLFF	TGTGCCAGCAGCAAGTACGACAGGGATGCTGAAAAACTGTTTTTT
TRBJ1-3	TRBD1	many	TRBV9	CASSVSGTGGNTIYF	TGTGCCAGCAGCGTATCCGGGACAGGAGGAAACACCATATATTTT
TRBJ1-1	.	.	TRBV7-9	CASSSGWNTEAFF	TGTGCCAGCAGCTCCGGTTGGAACACTGAAGCTTTCTTT
TRBJ1-4	.	.	TRBV5-3	CARRERKGLYSYEKLFF	TGTGCCAGAAGGGAGAGGAAGGGACTATACAGCTATGAAAAACTGTTTTTT
TRBJ1-1	TRBD1	.	TRBV5-1	CATRQGPGTEAFF	TGCGCCACCCGACAGGGGCCGGGCACTGAAGCTTTCTTT
TRBJ2-7	TRBD1	once	TRBV7-2	CASSLGNRAGGEQYF	TGTGCCAGCAGCTTAGGAAATCGGGCAGGGGGCGAGCAGTACTTC
TRBJ1-4	.	once	TRBV18	CASSPTGDEKLFF	TGTGCCAGCTCACCAACGGGGGATGAAAAACTGTTTTTT
TRBJ1-3	.	.	TRBV3-1/TRBV3-2	CASSQDTAQNTIYF	TGTGCCAGCAGCCAAGATACAGCCCAAAACACCATATATTTT
TRBJ2-7	.	.	TRBV10-1	CASSDGGYSYEQYF	TGCGCCAGCAGTGATGGAGGTTACTCCTACGAGCAGTACTTC
TRBJ2-1	.	.	TRBV2	CASSEESSGSSEQFF	TGTGCCAGCAGTGAAGAAAGTTCGGGAAGCAGTGAGCAGTTCTTC
TRBJ1-1	.	.	TRBV4-3	CASSQDWNSGAEAFF	TGCGCCAGCAGCCAAGATTGGAATTCGGGGGCTGAAGCTTTCTTT
TRBJ2-7	.	.	TRBV6-5	CASNPDGAASYEQYF	TGTGCCAGCAATCCCGACGGAGCAGCCTCCTACGAGCAGTACTTC
TRBJ1-6	.	.	TRBV4-1	CASSQVRLAGALHF	TGCGCCAGCAGCCAAGTTCGCTTGGCGGGGGCCCTCCACTTT